Below, 26 T cell receptor beta chains from the same sample are listed, as sequenced in a study of T cells after posttransplantation cyclophosphamide. Clones were read by immunoSEQ multiplex PCR, and TCRdb kept only the in-frame ones, dropping some. Recorded here are about 5,000 clones, none singletons. Cyclophosphamide on days +3 and +4 followed busulfan-fludarabine conditioning and a marrow graft. The specimen was PBMCs, collected after allogeneic stem cell transplant with posttransplant cyclophosphamide. These TCRs come from a male patient aged 60 to 75 who received an allogeneic stem cell transplant from a related donor, was CMV-positive, and had no GVHD. Some T cells here may be from the graft donor.

The chain couples TRBV15 to TRBJ2-3; 7 bases match TRBD1. Per germline, CDR1 LNHNV and CDR2 YYDKDF (reference sequence). The CDR3 consists of 11 residues. V lost 9 bases and J lost 5; bases outside the gene matches: 2. Written as DNA, the CDR3 is TGTGCCACAAGACAGGGAGATACGCAGTATTTT. Translating gives CATRQGDTQYF.

This clone was counted many times. This chain connects TRBV7-2 to TRBJ2-5, with D possibly matching TRBD1 (7 bases). V was trimmed by 6 bases and J by 4 bases, leaving 12 bases between them. The germline V gene encodes CDR1 SGHTA and CDR2 FQGNSA. The CDR3 has 13 residues. In nucleotides, the CDR3 is TGTGCCAGCAGGCAGGGGGGACGAGAGACCCAGTACTTC. It translates to CASRQGGRETQYF.

In this sample, this clone turned up many times. The V gene is TRBV27, the J gene TRBJ2-7, with D possibly TRBD1 on 5 matching bases. This CDR3 region has 15 residues. V lost 5 bases and J lost 1, with 15 bases in between. Germline V gene data show CDR1 as MNHEY and CDR2 as SMNVEV (reference sequence). The CDR3 coding sequence is TGTGCCAGCAGTACATCAGGGTCCGATTCCTACGAGCAGTACTTC. Residues: CASSTSGSDSYEQYF.

This clone was recorded at least ten times. The chain employs TRBV6-1 and TRBJ2-1; D might be TRBD1 (6 bases). V lost 4 bases to trimming and J lost 10 bases, with 20 bases between them. The CDR3 loop spans 15 amino acids. Per germline, CDR1 MNHNS and CDR2 SASEGT. The CDR3 sequence is CASSGQGPFRTEQFF. The CDR3 nucleotides are TGTGCCAGCAGTGGTCAGGGGCCATTTCGTACCGAGCAGTTCTTC.

The chain recombines TRBV28 with TRBJ2-7; 8 positions agree with TRBD2. The germline V gene encodes CDR1 MDHEN and CDR2 SYDVKM. There are 14 residues in the CDR3. Trimming took 7 bases from V and 1 from J; bases not matched to a gene: 6. This chain's CDR3 is CASTFPGGSYEQYF. In DNA, the CDR3 is TGTGCCAGCACATTTCCGGGGGGGTCCTACGAGCAGTACTTC.

This clone has at least ten counts. The J gene is TRBJ2-6, the V gene TRBV6-6; no clear D. V lost 2 bases and J lost 0, with 5 bases in between. The CDR3 consists of 15 residues. Germline V gene lookup returns CDR1 MNHNY and CDR2 SVGAGI (reference sequence). The CDR3 DNA is TGTGCCAGCAGTTACACAGTCTCTGGGGCCAACGTCCTGACTTTC. It specifies CASSYTVSGANVLTF.

In this sample, this clone turned up many times. The chain recombines TRBV7-9 with TRBJ1-4; no clear D. Trimming removed 6 bases at V and 7 bases at J, with 15 bases between. The germline CDR1 and CDR2 sequences are SEHNR and FQNEAQ (reference sequence). The CDR3 is 14 amino acids. Here the CDR3 reads CASRRLLRGEKLFF. The CDR3 DNA reads TGTGCCAGCAGAAGACTATTAAGAGGTGAAAAACTGTTTTTT.

This clone is deemed medium-sized. The chain links TRBV27 to TRBJ1-2; 8 positions agree with TRBD1. In germline, CDR1 is MNHEY, CDR2 SMNVEV (reference sequence). The CDR3 extends over 14 amino acids. V dropped 8 bases and J dropped 0; count of bases not matched to a gene: 5. This CDR3 reads CASRTQGANYGYTF. Written as DNA, the CDR3 is TGTGCCAGCCGCACACAGGGGGCTAACTATGGCTACACCTTC.

This clone was observed at least ten times. The chain uses TRBV5-1 and TRBJ2-7; tentative D call: TRBD1 (8 bases). CDR1 and CDR2 from the germline V gene are SGHRS and YFSETQ. The CDR3 spans 16 residues. Trimming removed 0 bases at V and 2 bases at J, with 15 bases between. Here the CDR3 reads CASSLGGGGQAYEQYF. For the CDR3, the DNA is TGCGCCAGCAGCTTGGGAGGGGGGGGACAGGCCTACGAGCAGTACTTC.

This clone was recorded at least ten times. This chain uses TRBV7-8 with TRBJ1-2, with D possibly being TRBD1 (6 bases). CDR3 length equals 14 residues. The germline V gene has CDR1 SGHVS and CDR2 FQNEAQ. Trimming cost V 2 bases and J 4 bases, with 11 bases left between them. This CDR3 is CASSLNRDIYGYTF. CDR3 in DNA: TGTGCCAGCAGCTTAAACCGGGACATCTATGGCTACACCTTC.

This clone was detected ten times or more. The rearrangement joins TRBV7-9 to TRBJ1-1; tentative D call: TRBD1 (5 bases). This CDR3 comprises 14 residues. CDR1 is SEHNR and CDR2 is FQNEAQ in the germline V gene (reference sequence). Deletions cut 1 base from V and 4 bases from J, with 10 bases between. In nucleotides, the CDR3 is TGTGCCAGCAGCTTAGGTGGGGGGGGCACTGAAGCTTTCTTT. It is translated as CASSLGGGGTEAFF.

This clone was recorded many times. The chain carries TRBV28 and TRBJ1-2, with D hard to call. CDR1 MDHEN and CDR2 SYDVKM come from the germline V gene. This CDR3 spans 13 amino acids. The ends were cut back, 3 bases at V and 7 bases at J, with 12 bases in the middle. CDR3 coding DNA: TGTGCCAGCAGTTTGAAACGGTCTATTGGCTACACCTTC. This codes for CASSLKRSIGYTF.

The sample holds many counts of this clone. The chain's CDR3 is CASSIKGGANYGYTF. The CDR3, as DNA: TGTGCCAGTAGTATTAAAGGGGGAGCTAACTATGGCTACACCTTC. V gene TRBV19 combines with J gene TRBJ1-2; tentative D call: TRBD1 (6 bases). Deletions cut 3 bases from V and 0 bases from J, with 11 bases between. The V gene's germline CDR1 is LNHDA and CDR2 SQIVND (reference sequence). The CDR3 extends over 15 amino acids.

This clone showed up just a few times. The chain couples TRBV19 to TRBJ1-2; a possible D gene is TRBD1 (5 bases). Trimming took off 4 bases at V and 8 bases at J, with 17 bases between the two ends. Germline V gives CDR1 LNHDA, CDR2 SQIVND (reference sequence). CDR3 length: 14 amino acids. CDR3 DNA sequence: TGTGCCAGTAGTAGCGACAGAACTCCTATGGGCTACACCTTC. Amino acid sequence: CASSSDRTPMGYTF.

The rearrangement joins TRBV7-9 to TRBJ2-6; D ambiguous. Germline CDR1 and CDR2: SEHNR and FQNEAQ (reference sequence). Trimming took 8 bases from V and 0 from J, leaving 11 bases between them. CDR3 size: 15 residues. CDR3 nucleotide sequence: TGTGCCAGCTTCCGCCTAATCTCTGGGGCCAACGTCCTGACTTTC. This encodes CASFRLISGANVLTF. Full variable domain (missing parts from reference TRBV7-9 and TRBJ2-6): DTGVSQNPRHKITKRGQNVTFRCDPISEHNRLYWYRQTLGQGPEFLTYFQNEAQLEKSRLLSDRFSAERPKGSFSTLEIQRTEQGDSAMYLCASFRLISGANVLTFGAGSRLTVL.

This clone was detected a few times. The chain combines TRBV7-2 with TRBJ1-1; the match to TRBD1 covers 7 bases. The CDR3 runs to 14 residues. The V segment lost 5 bases and the J segment 1 base; nucleotides outside the gene matches: 4. Germline loops: CDR1 SGHTA, CDR2 FQGNSA. Here the CDR3 reads CASSPRTGNTEAFF. In DNA, the CDR3 is TGTGCCAGCAGCCCCAGGACAGGGAACACTGAAGCTTTCTTT.

This clone was recorded many times. The gene calls are TRBV7-2 and TRBJ2-7, with TRBD2 matching 11 bases. V was clipped by 5 bases and J by 1 base; unmatched bases: 1. The germline V gene has CDR1 SGHTA and CDR2 FQGNSA. This CDR3 contains 14 residues. The CDR3: CASSRTSGSYEQYF. The CDR3 DNA sequence: TGTGCCAGCAGCCGGACTAGCGGGTCCTACGAGCAGTACTTC.

The chain recombines TRBV6-1 with TRBJ2-7, with a tentative D call TRBD2 (6 bases). V lost 6 bases, J lost 9 bases, and 21 bases lay in between. From germline, CDR1 is MNHNS and CDR2 SASEGT. The CDR3 extends over 14 amino acids. CDR3 in DNA: TGTGCCAGCAGGAACCGGGACTCCCAAGGGACGCAGTACTTC. As protein: CASRNRDSQGTQYF.

This clone has a count of ten or more. V usage is TRBV27 and J usage is TRBJ2-7, with TRBD1 identical over 10 bases. Germline V gene data show CDR1 as MNHEY and CDR2 as SMNVEV (reference sequence). The CDR3 is made up of 18 amino acids. V gave up 4 bases and J gave up 3 bases; unmatched junction bases: 15. CDR3: CASSSGTGVDSSVYEQYF. The CDR3 nucleotides read TGTGCCAGCAGTTCAGGGACAGGGGTGGATTCTTCTGTCTACGAGCAGTACTTC.

This clone has at least ten counts. This chain joins TRBV5-1 and TRBJ2-1, with a weak D call TRBD1 (6 bases). The V gene's germline CDR1 is SGHRS and CDR2 YFSETQ. The ends were cut back, 4 bases at V and 8 bases at J, with 28 bases in the middle. The CDR3 is 18 amino acids. The CDR3 loop reads CASSQPRGEDPPRYEQFF. For the CDR3, the DNA is TGCGCCAGCAGCCAACCCAGGGGAGAGGACCCACCCAGATATGAGCAGTTCTTC.

The rearrangement uses TRBV2 and TRBJ1-1, with 7 bases lining up with TRBD1. CDR1 is SNHLY and CDR2 is FYNNEI in the germline V gene. This CDR3 is built from 17 residues. With V trimmed by 6 bases and J by 4 bases, 17 bases remained unmatched. CDR3 bases: TGTGCCAGCAGGTCGCAGGGGGATAGGGTTCAGGGCACTGAAGCTTTCTTT. It is translated as CASRSQGDRVQGTEAFF.

V and J are TRBV5-6 and TRBJ2-5, with D unresolved. This CDR3 region has 14 residues. Trimming took off 0 bases at V and 5 bases at J, with 11 bases between the two ends. Per germline, CDR1 SGHDT and CDR2 YYEEEE. CDR3 residues: CASSLALRRETQYF. For the CDR3, the DNA is TGTGCCAGCAGCTTGGCGCTGCGGCGCGAGACCCAGTACTTC.

The chain is built from TRBV7-9 and TRBJ1-5; no definite D call. Germline assignment: CDR1 SEHNR and CDR2 FQNEAQ (reference sequence). CDR3 length equals 12 residues. Trimming removed 1 base from V and 7 bases from J, with 5 bases in between. In DNA, the CDR3 is TGTGCCAGCAGCTTAGATAGCCAGCCCCAGCATTTT. Translation: CASSLDSQPQHF.

This clone was counted only a few times. This chain joins TRBV28 and TRBJ2-3; possible D gene TRBD2, 5 bases. The CDR3 extends over 12 amino acids. CDR1 MDHEN and CDR2 SYDVKM come from the germline V gene. Trimming took off 10 bases at V and 0 bases at J, with 8 bases between the two ends. CDR3 region: CATRGSTDTQYF. CDR3 sequence (DNA): TGTGCCACCCGCGGGAGCACAGATACGCAGTATTTT. Filled out from reference TRBV28 and TRBJ2-3, the complete variable domain reads DVKVTQSSRYLVKRTGEKVFLECVQDMDHENMFWYRQDPGLGLRLIYFSYDVKMKEKGDIPEGYSVSREKKERFSLILESASTNQTSMYLCATRGSTDTQYFGPGTRLTVL.

At least ten counts were recorded for this clone. The chain uses TRBV15 and TRBJ1-3; TRBD1 matches at 8 bases. Germline lookup yields CDR1 LNHNV and CDR2 YYDKDF (reference sequence). The V segment lost 0 bases and the J segment 4 bases; nucleotides outside the gene matches: 8. CDR3 length equals 17 residues. CDR3 in amino acids: CATSRDRGQGKGNTIYF. CDR3 DNA: TGTGCCACCAGCAGAGATCGCGGACAGGGAAAGGGAAACACCATATATTTT.

This clone was counted many times. The chain joins TRBV15 to TRBJ1-1; 8 bases agree with TRBD1. V was pared by 3 bases and J by 8 bases, with 11 bases of the junction left unmatched. The CDR3 has 15 residues. Germline loops: CDR1 LNHNV, CDR2 YYDKDF (reference sequence). CDR3 DNA: TGTGCCACCAGCAGCGTAAACAGGGGGGGAACGGAAGCTTTCTTT. It yields the protein CATSSVNRGGTEAFF.